What follows are 31 T cell receptor beta chains derived from one specimen sequenced in a study of cytomegalovirus exposure and HLA in healthy donors. Primers included in the PCR were 60 Vbeta and 13 Jbeta primers. Clones were sequenced by immunoSEQ multiplex PCR, and TCRdb holds only the in-frame ones, with some missing. The repertoire holds approximately 82,000 clones, with around a tenth as singletons. The sample comprised PBMCs. The receptors were sampled from a man between 60 and 70 years old in good health and CMV-seropositive.

This sequence joins TRBV6-7 and TRBJ1-2; 7 positions agree with TRBD1. TRBV6-7 is reported as an ORF; its role is uncertain. This CDR3 is 13 amino acids long. V lost 1 base to trimming and J lost 6 bases; unmatched junction nucleotides: 2. As DNA, the CDR3 is TGTGCCAGCAGTTACTTGACAGGGAATGGCTACACCTTC. It yields the protein CASSYLTGNGYTF.

The rearrangement joins TRBV5-1 to TRBJ2-1; 10 bases are a match to TRBD2. The J segment lost 8 bases and the V segment lost 2 bases, leaving 4 bases of the junction unmatched. The germline V gene has CDR1 SGHRS and CDR2 YFSETQ. The CDR3 length is 14 residues. The CDR3 reads CASSFPSGGDEQFF. CDR3 DNA: TGCGCCAGCAGCTTCCCTAGCGGGGGCGATGAGCAGTTCTTC.

V usage is TRBV2 and J usage is TRBJ2-1, with 8 bases identical to TRBD1. The J segment lost 4 bases and the V segment lost 7 bases, leaving 6 bases of the junction unmatched. The CDR3 is 14 residues long. Germline assignment: CDR1 SNHLY and CDR2 FYNNEI. CDR3 loop: CASITGTGYNEQFF. The CDR3 bases are TGTGCCAGCATCACCGGGACAGGATACAATGAGCAGTTCTTC.

There are a few counts of this clone. The chain carries TRBV7-6 and TRBJ2-1; 9 bases match TRBD2. The V gene end was trimmed by 4 bases and the J gene end by 7 bases; junction bases not matched to a gene: 5. Germline-derived CDR1 and CDR2 are SGHVS and FNYEAQ. The CDR3 has 14 residues. The CDR3 protein is CASSSASGENEQFF. The CDR3 nucleotides read TGTGCCAGCAGCTCAGCTAGCGGGGAGAATGAGCAGTTCTTC. The complete variable domain, with remaining parts taken from reference TRBV7-6 and TRBJ2-1, reads GAGVSQSPRYKVTKRGQDVALRCDPISGHVSLYWYRQALGQGPEFLTYFNYEAQQDKSGLPNDRFSAERPEGSISTLTIQRTEQRDSAMYRCASSSASGENEQFFGPGTRLTVL.

The V gene is TRBV18, the J gene TRBJ1-1; possibly TRBD1 for D (6 bases). The germline V and J ends were trimmed by 4 bases and 8 bases, with 20 bases remaining between them. Per germline, CDR1 KGHSH and CDR2 LQKENI. The CDR3 covers 15 residues. The DNA of the CDR3 is TGTGCCAGCTCACTCAGGGGAGGGGTTCGAGAAGAAGCTTTCTTT. Its translation: CASSLRGGVREEAFF.

The genes are TRBV9 and TRBJ2-1, with D maybe TRBD1 (5 bases). This CDR3 comprises 14 residues. Per germline, CDR1 SGDLS and CDR2 YYNGEE. Trimming removed 3 bases at V and 8 bases at J, with 15 bases between. DNA of the CDR3: TGTGCCAGCAGCGAGGAGTGGGGCCGGGATGAGCAGTTCTTC. Translation: CASSEEWGRDEQFF.

In its sample, this clone was seen a few times. The chain is built from TRBV30 and TRBJ2-3, with D possibly matching TRBD1 (5 bases). V was trimmed by 5 bases and J by 3 bases, leaving 9 bases between them. The CDR3 has 12 amino acids. CDR1 is GTSNPN and CDR2 is SVGIG in the germline V gene (reference sequence). The CDR3 is CAWGKGTDTQYF. The CDR3, as DNA: TGTGCCTGGGGGAAGGGGACAGATACGCAGTATTTT.

This clone was detected a few times. The genes are TRBV2 and TRBJ1-1; weak D call: TRBD1 (5 bases). This CDR3 has 10 residues. The V end was cut by 10 bases, the J end by 4 bases, with 7 bases between. The germline V gene has CDR1 SNHLY and CDR2 FYNNEI. The CDR3 loop is CAKRGTEAFF. The DNA of the CDR3 is TGTGCCAAAAGGGGCACTGAAGCTTTCTTT.

This clone was recorded a few times. The chain employs TRBV11-3 and TRBJ2-2; 9 positions match TRBD1. CDR1 and CDR2 from the germline V gene are SGHNT and YENEEA. Losses at the gene ends were 5 bases for V and 11 bases for J; bases not matched to a gene: 3. The CDR3 has 12 amino acids. CDR3 in amino acids: CASSQDRGELFF. CDR3 in DNA: TGTGCCAGCAGCCAGGACAGGGGAGAGCTGTTTTTT. The full variable domain, rest sourced from reference TRBV11-3 and TRBJ2-2, is EAGVVQSPRYKIIEKKQPVAFWCNPISGHNTLYWYLQNLGQGPELLIRYENEEAVDDSQLPKDRFSAERLKGVDSTLKIQPAELGDSAVYLCASSQDRGELFFGEGSRLTVL.

This clone was observed a handful of times. This sequence joins TRBV4-2 and TRBJ2-3; D is uncertain. The V end was cut by 5 bases, the J end by 6 bases, with 12 bases between. CDR1 and CDR2 (germline): LGHNA, YNFKEQ. CDR3 length: 13 amino acids. This CDR3 is CASSAMVTDTQYF. The CDR3 DNA reads as TGTGCCAGCAGCGCGATGGTCACGGATACGCAGTATTTT.

This rearrangement joins TRBV27 to TRBJ1-1, with D possibly being TRBD1 (5 bases). CDR1 MNHEY and CDR2 SMNVEV come from the germline V gene (reference sequence). This CDR3 comprises 15 residues. The V end lost 1 base, the J end lost 1 base, and 10 bases lay between the germline ends. CDR3 loop: CASSLWGGENTEAFF. CDR3 nucleotide sequence: TGTGCCAGCAGTTTATGGGGAGGGGAGAACACTGAAGCTTTCTTT.

The table lists this clone with a few counts. J is TRBJ2-1 and V is TRBV6-1; D is undetermined. Germline CDR1 and CDR2: MNHNS and SASEGT. The CDR3 sequence is 14 residues long. The V end was cut by 2 bases, the J end by 13 bases, with 18 bases between. CDR3 in DNA: TGTGCCAGCAGTGAACAAAGTCAATTCCTAAGCCAGTTCTTC. Encoded protein: CASSEQSQFLSQFF.

CDR3 DNA sequence: TGTGCCAGTAGTATTACGGGGGATGGTACCGGGGAGCTGTTTTTT. Protein: CASSITGDGTGELFF. The V call is TRBV19, the J call TRBJ2-2; a possible D gene is TRBD2 (6 bases). CDR3 size: 15 residues. Germline values: CDR1 LNHDA, CDR2 SQIVND (reference sequence). V lost 3 bases to trimming and J lost 5 bases, with 13 bases between them.

This clone was observed a few times. This chain links TRBV20-1 with TRBJ2-1; 7 positions match TRBD2. Germline V lookup: CDR1 DFQATT, CDR2 SNEGSKA (reference sequence). There are 11 residues in the CDR3. V lost 6 bases, J lost 10 bases, and 6 bases stayed unmatched. The CDR3: CSAQHGREQFF. CDR3 DNA sequence: TGCAGTGCCCAGCACGGGAGGGAGCAGTTCTTC.

The chain couples TRBV7-9 to TRBJ2-5; TRBD2 aligns across 7 bases. J gave up 7 bases and V 5 bases, and 7 bases lay outside the gene matches. The CDR3 consists of 13 residues. Germline V CDR1 and CDR2: SEHNR, FQNEAQ (reference sequence). CDR3 bases: TGTGCCAGCAGCCCGGGAGGCCCCAGGACCCAGTACTTC. This translates into CASSPGGPRTQYF.

Points on this clone: The junction departs from germline at one end; a sequencing error may be responsible. The V gene is TRBV12-5, the J gene TRBJ2-5; 9 positions match TRBD1. From germline, CDR1 is LGHNT and CDR2 FRNRAP. There are 15 residues in the CDR3. CDR3 in amino acids: CASGSGQGIQENQYF. Here the CDR3 DNA reads TGTGCTAGTGGCTCAGGACAGGGGATACAAGAGAACCAGTACTTC.

The CDR3 DNA reads TGTGCCAGCTCACCTGCGGACAGCGGTGGCTACACCTTC. It encodes CASSPADSGGYTF. The rearrangement uses TRBV18 and TRBJ1-2; tentatively, D is TRBD1 (6 bases). Looked up from germline, CDR1 is KGHSH and CDR2 is LQKENI. V was shortened by 3 bases and J by 7 bases, with 12 bases between the two germline ends. This CDR3 comprises 13 residues.

This sequence joins TRBV6-5 and TRBJ1-5; 10 nucleotides align to TRBD1. The germline V gene encodes CDR1 MNHEY and CDR2 SVGAGI. This CDR3 contains 14 residues. Losses at the gene ends were 5 bases for V and 7 bases for J; bases not matched to a gene: 5. The CDR3 protein is CASSTGQGGQPQHF. CDR3 DNA: TGTGCCAGCAGTACCGGACAGGGGGGACAGCCCCAGCATTTT.

To note about this clone: An end of the junction does not agree with germline; a read error may underlie this. This rearrangement joins TRBV7-2 to TRBJ2-7; TRBD1 agrees at 8 bases. This CDR3 contains 15 residues. CDR1 is SGHTA and CDR2 is FQGNSA in the germline V gene. The CDR3 DNA is TGTGCCAGCAGCCTAGCCGGGACAGGTCCCTACGAGCAGTACTTC. This gives the protein CASSLAGTGPYEQYF.

This clone has more than one count but fewer than ten. The rearrangement links TRBV30 to TRBJ2-5; 9 bases line up with TRBD2. The better agreement between TRBJ2-7 and the DNA end casts doubt on the J call. Germline-derived CDR1 and CDR2 are GTSNPN and SVGIG (reference sequence). CDR3 size: 15 residues. DNA of the CDR3: TGTGCCTGGGTACCGGGACTAGCTCCCACCTACGAGCAGTACTTC. Translating gives CAWVPGLAPTYEQYF.

A few counts support this clone. V gene TRBV27 combines with J gene TRBJ2-3; 10 bases are a match to TRBD2. The CDR3 runs to 16 residues. CDR1 MNHEY and CDR2 SMNVEV come from the germline V gene (reference sequence). Germline trimming cut 5 bases from V and 1 base from J; bases unmatched to any gene: 6. Written as DNA, the CDR3 is TGTGCCAGCAGTCCCCCCGGGACTAGCGGCACAGATACGCAGTATTTT. Encoded protein: CASSPPGTSGTDTQYF.

The chain uses TRBV9 and TRBJ1-2; D ambiguous. The germline V and J ends were trimmed by 0 bases and 1 base, with 4 bases remaining between them. There are 13 residues in the CDR3. Germline V CDR1 and CDR2: SGDLS, YYNGEE. CDR3 sequence reads: CASSVDGNYGYTF. For the CDR3, the DNA is TGTGCCAGCAGCGTAGACGGTAACTATGGCTACACCTTC. The whole variable domain, filled in from reference TRBV9 and TRBJ1-2, reads DSGVTQTPKHLITATGQRVTLRCSPRSGDLSVYWYQQSLDQGLQFLIQYYNGEERAKGNILERFSAQQFPDLHSELNLSSLELGDSALYFCASSVDGNYGYTFGSGTRLTVV.

This chain uses TRBV19 with TRBJ1-5; possibly TRBD1 for D (5 bases). CDR1 is LNHDA and CDR2 is SQIVND in the germline V gene (reference sequence). V was trimmed by 10 bases and J by 6 bases, leaving 19 bases between them. There are 14 residues in the CDR3. CDR3 bases: TGTGCCATCTCCAGTGGGGCAGGGCCTCAGCCCCAGCATTTT. Amino acids: CAISSGAGPQPQHF.

V and J are TRBV7-9 and TRBJ2-7; the match to TRBD1 covers 7 bases. V was clipped by 6 bases and J by 3 bases; unmatched bases: 8. CDR3 size: 14 residues. Germline V lookup: CDR1 SEHNR, CDR2 FQNEAQ (reference sequence). The CDR3, as DNA: TGTGCCAGCAGAAAGGGGGACAGAGACTACGAGCAGTACTTC. Protein: CASRKGDRDYEQYF.

The table lists this clone with a few counts. V and J are TRBV9 and TRBJ2-2; no reliable D call. The germline CDR1 and CDR2 sequences are SGDLS and YYNGEE. This CDR3 is 15 amino acids long. Trimming stripped 0 bases from V and 2 bases from J, with 8 bases between. Written as DNA, the CDR3 is TGTGCCAGCAGCGTAGTGCAGGTTAACACCGGGGAGCTGTTTTTT. Translated, it gives CASSVVQVNTGELFF. The whole variable domain, remainder taken from reference TRBV9 and TRBJ2-2, is DSGVTQTPKHLITATGQRVTLRCSPRSGDLSVYWYQQSLDQGLQFLIQYYNGEERAKGNILERFSAQQFPDLHSELNLSSLELGDSALYFCASSVVQVNTGELFFGEGSRLTVL.

Only a few counts were recorded for this clone. This rearrangement joins TRBV29-1 to TRBJ2-3; TRBD1 matches at 7 bases. This CDR3 is built from 15 residues. Germline V lookup: CDR1 SQVTM, CDR2 ANQGSEA. The trim removed 6 bases at V and 2 bases at J, leaving 11 bases unmatched. CDR3 bases: TGCAGCGTCCCTTTCGACAGGGCGGTCACAGATACGCAGTATTTT. It encodes CSVPFDRAVTDTQYF.

This clone was seen a handful of times. The chain uses TRBV2 and TRBJ2-3; possible D gene TRBD1, 5 bases. Trimming pared 5 bases from V and 6 bases from J, leaving 18 bases between. In germline, CDR1 is SNHLY, CDR2 FYNNEI. This CDR3 contains 15 residues. CDR3 DNA: TGTGCCAGCAGTCGCCCAGAGACAGCAAGGGATACGCAGTATTTT. The encoded protein is CASSRPETARDTQYF.

The sample holds a few counts of this clone. V is TRBV4-1 and J is TRBJ2-3; no clear D. The ends were cut back, 6 bases at V and 3 bases at J, with 10 bases in the middle. CDR1 is MGHRA, CDR2 YSYEKL, per germline. The CDR3 runs to 13 residues. The CDR3 DNA follows: TGCGCCAGCAGTCCACCCGGGACAGATACGCAGTATTTT. Translating it yields CASSPPGTDTQYF.

This clone was picked up a small number of times. The chain links TRBV6-5 to TRBJ2-7, with 9 bases fitting TRBD2. CDR1 and CDR2 (germline): MNHEY, SVGAGI. The J segment lost 7 bases and the V segment lost 6 bases, leaving 16 bases of the junction unmatched. The CDR3 consists of 16 residues. The CDR3 DNA follows: TGTGCCAGCAGCTACGGTCGGTCAACTAGCGGGTCTGAGCAGTACTTC. It specifies CASSYGRSTSGSEQYF.

Only a few counts were recorded for this clone. This rearrangement joins TRBV7-9 to TRBJ2-3, with 8 bases that match TRBD2. This CDR3 spans 16 amino acids. J gave up 4 bases and V 2 bases, and 8 bases lay outside the gene matches. Germline CDR1 SEHNR, CDR2 FQNEAQ (reference sequence). DNA for the CDR3: TGTGCCAGCAGCTTATTTCGGGGGGGCGGGCCAGATACGCAGTATTTT. It encodes CASSLFRGGGPDTQYF.

This clone was seen only a few times. This sequence joins TRBV28 and TRBJ2-3; weak D call: TRBD2 (6 bases). Germline values: CDR1 MDHEN, CDR2 SYDVKM. The CDR3 totals 12 residues. Deletions cut 2 bases from V and 6 bases from J, with 6 bases between. The CDR3 nucleotides are TGTGCCAGCAGTTTAGGGGGGGATACGCAGTATTTT. This translates into CASSLGGDTQYF.